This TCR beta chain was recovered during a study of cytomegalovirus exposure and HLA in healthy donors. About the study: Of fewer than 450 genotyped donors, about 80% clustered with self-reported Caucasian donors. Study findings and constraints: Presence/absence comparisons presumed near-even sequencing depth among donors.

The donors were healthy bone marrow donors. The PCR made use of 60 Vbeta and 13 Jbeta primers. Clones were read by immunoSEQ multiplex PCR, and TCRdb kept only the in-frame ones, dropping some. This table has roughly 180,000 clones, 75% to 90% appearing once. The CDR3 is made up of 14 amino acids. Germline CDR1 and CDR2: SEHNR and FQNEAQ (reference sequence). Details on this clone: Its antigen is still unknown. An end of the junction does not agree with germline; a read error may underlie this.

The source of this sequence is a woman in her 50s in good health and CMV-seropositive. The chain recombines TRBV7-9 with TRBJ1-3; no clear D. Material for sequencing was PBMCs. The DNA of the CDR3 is TGTTCCAGCAGCTCACTTTTTGCTGGAAACACCATATATTTT. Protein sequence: CSSSSLFAGNTIYF.